The sequence of this T cell receptor (beta chain) was determined in a study of cytomegalovirus exposure and HLA in healthy donors (dated by TCRdb to 2017 to 2019). General notes on the study: According to an earlier analysis of 587 of the donors, about 179 million T cells yielded 117 million unique TCR beta sequences and approximately 280 Gb of sequence data. The number of donors typed differed by locus, with about 629-630 for A, B, C, DRB1 and DQB1, about 500 for DQA1, some 570 for DPA1, and around 460 for DPB1. Using immunosequencing, the study profiled T cell repertoires from 550 to 750 subjects and related those repertoires to cytomegalovirus serostatus. The later analysis used no new phenotypic data to find candidate immune exposures, relying instead on TCR beta sequences and their occurrence across donors. A later genetic analysis took genome-wide SNP genotypes for 398 of the 666 donors and used that subset as a discovery cohort. HLA typing included class I and class II loci at four-digit resolution. Donor age, sex, ethnicity and CMV serostatus were compiled together with the repertoire data. Four to six DR-DQ haplotypes were handled as single units for association and clustering because linkage in the cohort was strong. To predict cytomegalovirus infection status, the study brought together high-throughput TCR immunosequencing, statistical association of individual TCRs with disease status, and machine learning. The study was designed to test whether signatures of past pathogen exposure could be identified by cataloging public T cell receptors. All discovery cohort repertoires had been generated on a single sequencing platform. A separate validation cohort of roughly 130 different subjects was used in addition to the 666-subject first cohort. Among approximately 370 genotyped donors of the cohort, an average of approximately 220,000 unique TCR beta nucleotide sequences was sequenced per donor, of which approximately 19% were non-productive. About 280 gigabases of sequencing data and around 85 million unique TCR sequences made up an early release that covered fewer than 650 HLA-typed donors. To decide whether each TCR beta V gene segment behaved as functional or pseudogenic, an earlier analysis of fewer than 750 of the donors relied on high-throughput TCR beta sequencing. To study patterns of TCR occurrence, a later analysis re-analyzed previously published TCR beta repertoires from around 660 donors and added high-resolution HLA genotyping. Among the roughly 400 genotyped donors, 75% to 90% belonged to the genetic ancestry cluster associated with self-reported Caucasian donors.

Overall study outcomes, separate from this receptor: HLA typing was unavailable for some donors at each locus, so association tests used only the typed subset. A later analysis found that most CMV-associated TCR beta chains appeared HLA-restricted, with HLA associations seemingly driven largely by CMV exposure. Specific HLA alleles were associated with some 15,000 TCR beta sequences at a false discovery rate of 0.05 in a later analysis. Immune exposure information for the cohort was limited to CMV serostatus. In an earlier analysis of roughly 560 of the donors, most TCR beta V segments were observed in productive rearrangements about 87% or about 30% of the time, broadly matching IMGT annotations. In the study, some 160 TCR beta chains were listed as associated with cytomegalovirus. In vitro tests confirmed that a few of the cytomegalovirus-associated TCR beta chains recognize cytomegalovirus antigens. A further reported finding was that TCR beta sequences accurately predicted the HLA-A and HLA-B alleles for most subjects in the first cohort. The presence/absence analyses assumed that sequencing depth was roughly uniform across donors, and that assumption may not be true. In a later analysis, HLA-associated TCR beta chains showed more clonal expansion and lower generation probabilities than non-associated chains that were equally common. The earlier analysis of fewer than 750 of the donors excluded roughly 16 rarely observed V segments, including chromosome 9 orphons, because counts were too low. Some IMGT-functional V segments, including TRBV6-2 and TRBV6-3, could not be told apart with the 87-base-pair reads, so those segments were excluded. In a later genetic analysis, a missense DCLRE1C variant was associated with V-gene and J-gene trimming of TCR beta chains, and the association was replicated in an independent cohort. In a later analysis, the rate of TCR association differed among HLA loci, with DRB1 alleles having the most associated TCRs and HLA-C alleles having the fewest. The cohort was sequenced for TCR beta chains only, and without alpha or paired-chain data the features that could be detected were limited. The classifier was reported to diagnose cytomegalovirus status with high specificity and sensitivity in both the original and validation cohorts. According to a later analysis, parvovirus B19, influenza, CMV and Epstein-Barr virus appeared linked to several top co-occurrence clusters. The authors suggested that the approach could potentially be extended to other disease states and immunological phenotypes. The sequencing pipeline was judged likely to have produced a cluster of highly shared sequence variants as a technical artifact. When HLA alleles, especially DR and DQ, strongly co-occurred, TCR associations were difficult to assign to individual alleles. Correlated functional status among segregating V segments might reflect linkage disequilibrium, but an unknown experimental factor could not be ruled out. While some public TCRs were present in many individuals, most TCR sequences turned up only very rarely across donors. Compared with the roughly 670-donor mean, donors in an Asian-associated ancestry cluster had fewer N-insertions in productive TCRs, according to a later genetic analysis.

Remarks on this clone: The antigen it binds to is not known. One base away there is no much larger clone; base qualities are not given.

Including the terminal cysteine and phenylalanine, the CDR3 comprises 13 residues. The retained sequence is limited to the CDR3, 39 bases, with the frame set at the first base. V lost 4 bases and J lost 9 bases; the stretch between them is 15 bases long. Via the germline V gene, CDR1 is SGHDT and CDR2 YYEEEE. To prepare the library, the immunoSEQ multiplex PCR assay was applied. The multiplex PCR relied on a mix of 60 forward primers for TCR Vbeta segments and 13 reverse primers for TCR Jbeta segments. Amplification of the CDR3 region of rearranged TCR beta genes was performed with a multiplex PCR assay on genomic DNA. The Illumina HiSeq System was used to sequence the amplified TCR beta libraries as 87-base-pair reads. Turning to the authors' computational methods: Across the 670 or so repertoires, a later analysis counted some 80 million unique TCR beta chains, around 11 million of which were shared by at least two donors. Raw reads were error-corrected and collapsed into unique sequences with a nearest-neighbor algorithm that merged closely related sequences to remove PCR and sequencing errors. To assign V, D and J gene segments, CDR3 sequences were aligned to IMGT reference sequences. For a sequence to be retained, a match of at least six nucleotides was required to both a V gene segment and a J gene segment. A rearrangement was called productive if the CDR3 had no stop codons and remained in frame with V and J, and every other rearrangement was called non-productive. CDR3 was defined according to IMGT convention as the region running from the second conserved V-encoded cysteine to the conserved J-encoded phenylalanine. Sequences without an unambiguous match to a single V gene segment were excluded from the earlier analysis of about 600 of the donors. In an earlier analysis of 587 of the donors, V segments were called functional above 56.7% productive rearrangements and were called segregating when the between-donor standard deviation exceeded 5%. A statistical classification framework was developed to diagnose cytomegalovirus status using the catalog of TCR beta chain sequences. A later analysis assigned V and J genes by comparing TCR nucleotide sequences with IMGT/GENE-DB human TR gene sequences. The TCRdist pipeline was used in a later analysis to assign CDR3 sequences and most-parsimonious VDJ recombination scenarios. In a later analysis, each TCR beta chain was defined by its CDR3 amino acid sequence together with its V-gene family, and reads without a unique V-gene family were excluded. To address suspected cross-contamination and a sequencing artifact, a later analysis removed around 590 highly shared, low-generation-probability nucleotide sequences. In a later analysis, a clonal expansion index was calculated for each public chain from normalized within-repertoire ranks of inferred template counts. In a later analysis, generation probabilities were computed with a VDJ recombination model fitted to out-of-frame rearrangements, and the resulting probabilities were checked against IGoR. Hypergeometric tests were used in a later analysis to score TCR-TCR, TCR-HLA and TCR-CMV co-occurrence, with a repertoire-size bias correction applied to the TCR pairs. False discovery rates were estimated in a later analysis by permuting HLA or CMV assignments 20 times. In a later analysis, co-occurring TCRs were grouped using DBSCAN, with TCRdist sequence similarity added in when clustering inside HLA-allele-positive subsets. For co-occurrence clustering, repertoires with fewer than 30,000 or more than 120,000 public chains were excluded, along with a handful of repertoires with anomalous nucleotide sharing. This immuneACCESS table, as held by TCRdb, lists in-frame sequences with V and J called but not all clones. Of the missing ones, under half trace to an unresolved V gene in checked studies; the others have no known cause. The DNA gave D and trimming, while V, J and clone size come from that table. Present in this sample are some 160,000 clones, under 85% of which were seen just once. Around 1.3% of the sample is taken by the ten largest.

The cohort consisted of 600 to 750 healthy bone marrow donors. At the time of sampling, all cohort members were nominally healthy, though unrecorded immune exposures were likely present. The donor tested CMV seronegative and was one of the 352 seronegative cohort members. Every donor gave a peripheral blood sample, and the peripheral blood mononuclear cells from that sample were used for TCR beta sequencing. Genomic DNA extraction from the blood cell samples was performed with the Qiagen DNeasy Blood Extraction Kit. This TCR was recovered from a woman under 40 in good health and CMV-seronegative. The chain joins TRBV5-6 to TRBJ2-3; tentative D gene TRBD2, with 5 bases matching. The sequenced material came from PBMCs. The DNA sequence is TGTGCCAGCAGCCCAAGGCCGGGAAAGACGCAGTATTTT. The resulting protein is CASSPRPGKTQYF.